A selection of T cell receptor beta chains follows, all from one sample in a study of identical twins. MiXCR was run by TCRdb on the 5' RACE reads, yielding one entry per CDR3 protein. The sample includes some 710,000 distinct CDR3 sequences, around 6% of them seen just once. The source material was naive T cells sorted from blood. These receptors originate from a man aged 18 to 35 in good health. Each CDR3 is given with its conserved first and last residue. The D gene is left open where the match is weak. Expanded clones get a size class; other rows say once, few or many, or leave the size out.

>TRBJ2-7|many|.|TRBV6-2/TRBV6-3|15
TGTGCCAGCAGTTATAGGCAGGGAGAAACCTACGAGCAGTACTTC
CASSYRQGETYEQYF
>TRBJ2-1|many|.|TRBV7-2|14
TGTGCCAGCAGCTTACTTTCAGTCCGGCCTGAGCAGTTCTTC
CASSLLSVRPEQFF
>TRBJ2-1|many|TRBD2|TRBV4-1|16
TGCGCCAGCAGCCAAGGGAACGGGAGGGCCTCGAATGAGCAGTTCTTC
CASSQGNGRASNEQFF
>TRBJ2-5|.|.|TRBV2|15
TGTGCCAGCAGGGCCATGGGAGGGGACAAAGAGACCCAGTACTTC
CASRAMGGDKETQYF
>TRBJ2-6|few|.|TRBV29-1|15
TGCAGCGTTGAAGCCAGGGCGCATGGGGCCAACGTCCTGACTTTC
CSVEARAHGANVLTF
>TRBJ2-1|.|.|TRBV5-1|16
TGCGCCAGCAGGCGGCGGGGGGACAGGGTCTACAATGAGCAGTTCTTC
CASRRRGDRVYNEQFF
>TRBJ2-1|many|.|TRBV4-3|16
TGCGCCAGCAGCCAGCCGCGGGCAGGTAGCTACAATGAGCAGTTCTTC
CASSQPRAGSYNEQFF
>TRBJ2-2|many|TRBD2|TRBV7-8|17
TGTGCCAGCAATGCTGGACTAGCGGGAGCTTTATCCGGGGAGCTGTTTTTT
CASNAGLAGALSGELFF
>TRBJ2-1|many|TRBD2|TRBV7-9|15
TGTGCCAGCACTTACCGGGACTACTCCTACAATGAGCAGTTCTTC
CASTYRDYSYNEQFF
>TRBJ2-7|many|TRBD1|TRBV6-5|14
TGTGCCAGCAGTTTACCCGGGACAGCGGACGAGCAGTACTTC
CASSLPGTADEQYF
>TRBJ2-4|few|.|TRBV20-1|16
TGCAGTGCCACCAGAACAGGGAGATTAGCCAAAAACATTCAGTACTTC
CSATRTGRLAKNIQYF
>TRBJ2-7|many|.|TRBV20-1|17
TGCAGTGCTAAAGGGGACGTTCGCGGTTCGAGCTCCTACGAGCAGTACTTC
CSAKGDVRGSSSYEQYF
>TRBJ1-2|many|.|TRBV28|12
TGTGCCAGCAGGCGACAGAGCTATGGCTACACCTTC
CASRRQSYGYTF
>TRBJ2-2|many|TRBD2|TRBV27|17
TGTGCCAGCAGTGGGGGATACGGGAGGTCTCTCACCGGGGAGCTGTTTTTT
CASSGGYGRSLTGELFF
>TRBJ1-5|many|.|TRBV27|15
TGTGCCAGCAGTTTAGTTGCAGGGCCCAATCAGCCCCAGCATTTT
CASSLVAGPNQPQHF
>TRBJ2-3|many|.|TRBV24-1|13
TGTGCCACCAGCACGAGAGTCACAGATACGCAGTATTTT
CATSTRVTDTQYF
>TRBJ2-2|.|.|TRBV7-9|14
TGTGCCAGCATGGAGGCTGCAAACACCGGGGAGCTGTTTTTT
CASMEAANTGELFF
>TRBJ1-2|many|.|TRBV10-3|12
TGTGCCATCAGTGATCCGGCCGCGAGTGGCACCTTC
CAISDPAASGTF
>TRBJ2-3|many|.|TRBV20-1|16
TGCAGTGCTACACCACCCGGGACATGGAACCGGGGAGCGCAGTATTTT
CSATPPGTWNRGAQYF
>TRBJ1-3|.|.|TRBV5-1|15
TGCGCCAGCAAGCCCCTTTCAGACTCTGGAAACACCATATATTTT
CASKPLSDSGNTIYF
>TRBJ2-1|many|.|TRBV6-6|13
TGTGCCAGCAGTTCATCCATTGACAATGAGCAGTTCTTC
CASSSSIDNEQFF
>TRBJ2-1|many|.|TRBV5-6|15
TGTGCCGGGGAAAAAAGGGACTCTGCCTACAATGAGCAGTTCTTC
CAGEKRDSAYNEQFF
>TRBJ2-2|few|.|TRBV12-3/TRBV12-4|14
TGTGCCAGCAGCCAAATCACGAACACCGGGGAGCTGTTTTTT
CASSQITNTGELFF
>TRBJ2-7|.|.|TRBV14|13
TGTGCCAGTTCCCGGGACTCAGTCCACGAGCAGTACTTC
CASSRDSVHEQYF
>TRBJ1-4|many|.|TRBV27|14
TGTGCCAGCAGTATTCGACCTACTAATGAAAAACTGTTTTTT
CASSIRPTNEKLFF
>TRBJ2-4|many|.|TRBV5-1|14
TGTGCCAGCAGCTTGGACTTAGCCAAAAACATTCAGTACTTC
CASSLDLAKNIQYF
>TRBJ1-6|.|.|TRBV19|15
TGTGCCAGTAGTACAGGGAGGGGAGGCAATTCACCCCTCCACTTT
CASSTGRGGNSPLHF
>TRBJ1-2|many|TRBD1|TRBV9|14
TGTGCCAGCACGTCTCCCAGGGGGAGCTATGGCTACACCTTC
CASTSPRGSYGYTF
>TRBJ2-1|.|TRBD2|TRBV4-3|17
TGCGCCAGCAGCCAAGTTGATCCTAGCGGACCTTACAATGAGCAGTTCTTC
CASSQVDPSGPYNEQFF
>TRBJ2-1|many|TRBD2|TRBV12-3/TRBV12-4|14
TGTGCCAGCATCTGGGCGGGAGGGCCGAATGAGCAGTTCTTC
CASIWAGGPNEQFF
>TRBJ2-1|many|TRBD2|TRBV10-3|16
TGTGCCATCAGTGGCCAGGGGACTAGTCAATCCAATGAGCAGTTCTTC
CAISGQGTSQSNEQFF
>TRBJ2-1|many|.|TRBV15|13
TGTGCCACCAGCGGGGCGGGAAAGGGTGAGCAGTTCTTC
CATSGAGKGEQFF
>TRBJ1-1|many|.|TRBV12-3/TRBV12-4|15
TGTGCCAGCAGTTTTCAAGCTGGCGGAAGCACTGAAGCTTTCTTT
CASSFQAGGSTEAFF
>TRBJ2-3|many|TRBD2|TRBV28|16
TGTGCCAGCAGTTTGAAGACTAGCTGGATGGAAGATACGCAGTATTTT
CASSLKTSWMEDTQYF
>TRBJ2-5|few|.|TRBV12-3/TRBV12-4|13
TGTGCCAGCAGTTTCTCCCTTTTGGAGACCCAGTACTTC
CASSFSLLETQYF